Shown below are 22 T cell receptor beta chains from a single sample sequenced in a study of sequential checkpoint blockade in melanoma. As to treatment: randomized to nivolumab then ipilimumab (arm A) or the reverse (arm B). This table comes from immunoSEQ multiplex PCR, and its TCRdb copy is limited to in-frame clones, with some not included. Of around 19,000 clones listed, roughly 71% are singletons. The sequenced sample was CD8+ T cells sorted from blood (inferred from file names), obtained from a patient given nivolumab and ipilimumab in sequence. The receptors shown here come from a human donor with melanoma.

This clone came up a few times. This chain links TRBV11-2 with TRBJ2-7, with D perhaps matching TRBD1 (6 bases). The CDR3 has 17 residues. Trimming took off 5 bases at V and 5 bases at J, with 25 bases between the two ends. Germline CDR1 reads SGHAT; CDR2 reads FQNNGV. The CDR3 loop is CASSPAPPGHEDHEQYF. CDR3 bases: TGTGCCAGCAGCCCCGCACCCCCGGGACACGAGGACCACGAGCAGTACTTC.

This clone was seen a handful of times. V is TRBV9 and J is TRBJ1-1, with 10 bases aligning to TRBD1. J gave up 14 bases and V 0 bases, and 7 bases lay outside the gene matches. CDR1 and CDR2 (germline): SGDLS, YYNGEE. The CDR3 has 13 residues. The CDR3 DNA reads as TGTGCCAGCAGCGTAGTTGGGACAGGGGTGAGGTTCTTT. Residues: CASSVVGTGVRFF.

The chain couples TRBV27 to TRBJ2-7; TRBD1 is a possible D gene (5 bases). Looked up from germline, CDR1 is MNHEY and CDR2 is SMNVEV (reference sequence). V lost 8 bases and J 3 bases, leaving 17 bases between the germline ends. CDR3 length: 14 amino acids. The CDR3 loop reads CASLRQTNNYEQYF. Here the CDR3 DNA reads TGTGCCAGCCTACGACAGACGAATAACTACGAGCAGTACTTC.

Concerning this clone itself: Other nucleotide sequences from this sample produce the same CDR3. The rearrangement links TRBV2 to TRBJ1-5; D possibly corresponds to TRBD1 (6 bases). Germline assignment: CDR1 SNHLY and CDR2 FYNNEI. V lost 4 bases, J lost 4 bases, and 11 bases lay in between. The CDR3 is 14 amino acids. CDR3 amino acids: CASSGTAQNQPQHF. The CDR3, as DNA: TGTGCCAGCAGTGGGACAGCTCAGAATCAGCCCCAGCATTTT.

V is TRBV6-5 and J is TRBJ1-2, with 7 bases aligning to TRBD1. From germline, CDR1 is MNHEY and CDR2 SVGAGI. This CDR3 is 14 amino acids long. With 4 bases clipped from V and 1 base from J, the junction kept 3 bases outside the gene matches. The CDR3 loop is CASSSGGINYGYTF. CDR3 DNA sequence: TGTGCCAGCAGTTCAGGGGGAATTAACTATGGCTACACCTTC.

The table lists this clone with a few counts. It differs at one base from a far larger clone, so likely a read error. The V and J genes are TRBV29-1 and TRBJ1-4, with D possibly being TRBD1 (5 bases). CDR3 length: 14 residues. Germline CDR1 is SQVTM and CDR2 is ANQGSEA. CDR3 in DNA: TGCAGCGTTGGATCCGGGGGAACTAATGTAAAACTGTTTTTT. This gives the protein CSVGSGGTNVKLFF.

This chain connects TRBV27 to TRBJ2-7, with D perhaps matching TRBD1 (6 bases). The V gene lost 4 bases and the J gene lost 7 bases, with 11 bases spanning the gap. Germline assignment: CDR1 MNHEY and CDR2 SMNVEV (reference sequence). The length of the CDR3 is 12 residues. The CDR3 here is CASSWGQTEQYF. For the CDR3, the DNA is TGTGCCAGCAGTTGGGGACAAACGGAGCAGTACTTC.

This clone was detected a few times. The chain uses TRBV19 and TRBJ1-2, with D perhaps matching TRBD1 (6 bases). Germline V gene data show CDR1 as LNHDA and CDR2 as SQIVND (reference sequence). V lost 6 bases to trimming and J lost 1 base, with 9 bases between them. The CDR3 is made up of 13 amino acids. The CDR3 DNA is TGTGCCAGTAGGGACAGCCTTAACTATGGCTACACCTTC. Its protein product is CASRDSLNYGYTF.

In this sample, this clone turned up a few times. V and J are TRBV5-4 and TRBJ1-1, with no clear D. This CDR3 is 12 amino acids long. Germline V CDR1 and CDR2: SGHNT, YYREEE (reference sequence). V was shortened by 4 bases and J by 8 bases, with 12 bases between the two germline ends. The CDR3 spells CASSIISGEAFF. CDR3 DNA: TGTGCCAGCAGCATTATTTCCGGGGAAGCTTTCTTT.

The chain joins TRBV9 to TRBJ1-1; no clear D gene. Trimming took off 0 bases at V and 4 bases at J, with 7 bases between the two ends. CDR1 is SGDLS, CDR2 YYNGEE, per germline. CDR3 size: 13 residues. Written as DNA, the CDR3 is TGTGCCAGCAGCGTAGGAGAGAGCACTGAAGCTTTCTTT. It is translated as CASSVGESTEAFF.

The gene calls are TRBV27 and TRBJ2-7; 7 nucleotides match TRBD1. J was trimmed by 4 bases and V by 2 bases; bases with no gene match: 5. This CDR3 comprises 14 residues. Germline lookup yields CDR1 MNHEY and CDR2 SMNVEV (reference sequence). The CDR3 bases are TGTGCCAGCAGTTTAATGCAGGGGGTGTACGAGCAGTACTTC. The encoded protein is CASSLMQGVYEQYF.

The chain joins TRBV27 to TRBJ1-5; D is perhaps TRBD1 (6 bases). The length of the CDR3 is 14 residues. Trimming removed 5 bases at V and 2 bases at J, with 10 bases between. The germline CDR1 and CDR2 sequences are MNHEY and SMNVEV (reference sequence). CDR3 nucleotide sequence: TGTGCCAGCAGTGGGACAAACCGCAATCAGCCCCAGCATTTT. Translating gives CASSGTNRNQPQHF.

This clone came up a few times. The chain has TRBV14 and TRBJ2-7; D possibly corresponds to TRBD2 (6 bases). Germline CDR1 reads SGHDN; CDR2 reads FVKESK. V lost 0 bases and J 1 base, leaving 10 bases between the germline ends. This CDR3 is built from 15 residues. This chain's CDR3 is CASSQDPGGSYEQYV. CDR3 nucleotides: TGTGCCAGCAGCCAAGATCCCGGGGGATCCTACGAGCAGTACGTC.

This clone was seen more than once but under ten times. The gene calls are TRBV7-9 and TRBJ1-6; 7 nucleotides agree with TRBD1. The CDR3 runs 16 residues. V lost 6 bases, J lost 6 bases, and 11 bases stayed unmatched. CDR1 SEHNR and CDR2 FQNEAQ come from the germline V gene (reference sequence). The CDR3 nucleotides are TGTGCCAGCAGACCTGACAGGGAAGGGTTTAATTCACCCCTCCACTTT. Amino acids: CASRPDREGFNSPLHF.

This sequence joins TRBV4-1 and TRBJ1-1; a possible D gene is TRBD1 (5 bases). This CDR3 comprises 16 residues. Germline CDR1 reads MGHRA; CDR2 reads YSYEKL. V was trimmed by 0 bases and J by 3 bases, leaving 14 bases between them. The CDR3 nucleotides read TGCGCCAGCAGCCAAGATGGGGAGGGGCTTGACACTGAAGCTTTCTTT. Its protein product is CASSQDGEGLDTEAFF.

The CDR3 loop is CASSEANRARGGYTF. The CDR3 DNA is TGTGCCAGCAGTGAAGCGAACCGGGCTAGGGGTGGCTACACCTTC. The genes are TRBV2 and TRBJ1-2; tentatively, D is TRBD1 (5 bases). The V gene's germline CDR1 is SNHLY and CDR2 FYNNEI. V gave up 0 bases and J gave up 7 bases, with 15 bases separating them. The CDR3 runs to 15 residues.

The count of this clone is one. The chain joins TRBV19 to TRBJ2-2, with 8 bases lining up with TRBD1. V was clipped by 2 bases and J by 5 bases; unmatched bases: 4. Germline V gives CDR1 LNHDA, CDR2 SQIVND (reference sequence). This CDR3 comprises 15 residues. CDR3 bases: TGTGCCAGTAGTATAAGCCAGGGGGCGACCGGGGAGCTGTTTTTT. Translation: CASSISQGATGELFF.

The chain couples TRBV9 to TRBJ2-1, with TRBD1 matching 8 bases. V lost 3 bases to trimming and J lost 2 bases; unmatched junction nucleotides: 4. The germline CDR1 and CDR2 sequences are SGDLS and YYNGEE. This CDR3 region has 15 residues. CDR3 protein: CASSDPQGAYNEQFF. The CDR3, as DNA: TGTGCCAGCAGCGACCCACAGGGGGCCTACAATGAGCAGTTCTTC. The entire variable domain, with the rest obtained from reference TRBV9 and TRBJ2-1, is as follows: DSGVTQTPKHLITATGQRVTLRCSPRSGDLSVYWYQQSLDQGLQFLIQYYNGEERAKGNILERFSAQQFPDLHSELNLSSLELGDSALYFCASSDPQGAYNEQFFGPGTRLTVL.

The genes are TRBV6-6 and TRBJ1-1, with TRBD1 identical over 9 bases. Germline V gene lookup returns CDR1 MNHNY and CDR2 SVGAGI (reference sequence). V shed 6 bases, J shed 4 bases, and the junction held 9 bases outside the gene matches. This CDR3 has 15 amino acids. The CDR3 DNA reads TGTGCCAGCAGCTATGGGACAGGGCCGCTCACTGAAGCTTTCTTT. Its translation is CASSYGTGPLTEAFF.

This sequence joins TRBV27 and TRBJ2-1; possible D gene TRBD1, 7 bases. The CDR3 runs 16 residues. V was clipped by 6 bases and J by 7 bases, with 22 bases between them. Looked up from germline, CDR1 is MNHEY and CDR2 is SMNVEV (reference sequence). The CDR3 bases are TGTGCCAGCAGCTCGCAGGGGGGTGGGACACGGAATGAGCAGTTCTTC. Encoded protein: CASSSQGGGTRNEQFF.

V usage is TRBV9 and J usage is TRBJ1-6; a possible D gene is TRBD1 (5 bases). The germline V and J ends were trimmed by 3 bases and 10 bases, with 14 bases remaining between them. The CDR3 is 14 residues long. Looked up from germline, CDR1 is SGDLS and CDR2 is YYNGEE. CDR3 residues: CASSGGQGLSPLHF. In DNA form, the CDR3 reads TGTGCCAGCAGCGGAGGACAAGGGTTGTCACCCCTCCACTTT. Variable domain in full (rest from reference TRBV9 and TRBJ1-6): DSGVTQTPKHLITATGQRVTLRCSPRSGDLSVYWYQQSLDQGLQFLIQYYNGEERAKGNILERFSAQQFPDLHSELNLSSLELGDSALYFCASSGGQGLSPLHFGNGTRLTVT.

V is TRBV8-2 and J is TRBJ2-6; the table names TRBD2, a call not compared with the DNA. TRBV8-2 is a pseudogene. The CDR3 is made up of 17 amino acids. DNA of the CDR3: TGTGGCAACTCCGGGAGGATAACACAAAGCCGGGCCAACGTCCTGACTTTC. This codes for CGNSGRITQSRANVLTF.